This TCR beta chain was documented in a study of T cell repertoires in ileal Crohn's disease. General study points: Endoscopic recurrence occurred in every patient whose clonality exceeded 26.8%. Active smokers at surgery had more clonal expansions than non-smokers. High-frequency clones were more common in sorted CD8 than CD4 cells.

Points on this clone: As yet, its antigen is unknown.

Assay used: immunoSEQ multiplex PCR; TCRdb lists only in-frame clones, some missing. This sample yields thousands of clones, of which 72% are seen a single time; more than 40% belongs to the top ten. Germline CDR1 SGHAT, CDR2 FQNNGV. Unmatched junction bases numbered 11, after V lost 4 bases and J lost 6 bases. The CDR3 runs 15 residues. The sample's time point: proximal margin of the surgical specimen (macroscopically non-inflamed). Patients were adults with ileal or ileocolonic Crohn's disease needing resection. This clonotype was sampled from an adult with Crohn's disease. This chain joins TRBV11-2 and TRBJ1-2; 7 bases are a match to TRBD1. The specimen was ileal tissue. CDR3 coding DNA: TGTGCCAGCAGCTCACGAAGCGACAGGGTCCATGGCTACACCTTC. Residues: CASSSRSDRVHGYTF.